This record covers a single TCR beta chain. Its matching antigen is unknown. This sample is part of a study of cytomegalovirus exposure and HLA in healthy donors. PCR used 60 Vbeta primers and 13 Jbeta primers. The data were produced by immunoSEQ multiplex PCR, yet TCRdb's version contains in-frame clones alone and is incomplete. The sample shows 120,000 or so clones, 81% of them seen only once. The germline V gene encodes CDR1 LGHNA and CDR2 YNFKEQ. Losses at the gene ends were 2 bases for V and 1 base for J; bases not matched to a gene: 3. This CDR3 comprises 16 residues. Regarding the study as a whole: The authors enumerated 150 to 200 TCR beta chains as linked to cytomegalovirus. In vitro, a few CMV-associated chains proved specific for CMV antigens.

The chain employs TRBV4-2 and TRBJ2-3, with 10 bases aligning to TRBD1. The receptor was isolated from a man aged 18 to 30 in good health and CMV-seronegative. What was sequenced was PBMCs. CDR3 nucleotide sequence: TGTGCCAGCAGCCAATCCGGGACAGGGGGCACAGATACGCAGTATTTT. Protein sequence: CASSQSGTGGTDTQYF.